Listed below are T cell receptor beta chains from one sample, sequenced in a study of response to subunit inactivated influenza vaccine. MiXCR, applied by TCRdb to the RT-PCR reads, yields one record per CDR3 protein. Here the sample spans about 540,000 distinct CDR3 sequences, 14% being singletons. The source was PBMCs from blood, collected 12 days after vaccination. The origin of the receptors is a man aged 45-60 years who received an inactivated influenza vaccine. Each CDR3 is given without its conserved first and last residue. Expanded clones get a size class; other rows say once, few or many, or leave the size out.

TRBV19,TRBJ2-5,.,ASRETPRTGAYWGETQY
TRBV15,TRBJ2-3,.,ATSRDLPGLAGEGTQY
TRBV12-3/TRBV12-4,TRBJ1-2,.,ASILGGGLNYGYT
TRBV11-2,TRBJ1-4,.,ASSSRQYVATNEKLF
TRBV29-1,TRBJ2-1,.,SVGTNYNEQF
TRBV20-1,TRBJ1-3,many,SARNRQDLSGNTIY
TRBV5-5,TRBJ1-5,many,ASSLEGAFGQPQH
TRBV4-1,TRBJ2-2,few,ASNDRGQNTGELF
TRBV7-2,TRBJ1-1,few,ASRVSPRVTEAF
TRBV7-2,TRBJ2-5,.,ASSFGAGVEETQY
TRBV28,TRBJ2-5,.,ASSLTSGGVETQY
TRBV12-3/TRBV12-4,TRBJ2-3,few,ASRPVGGTQY
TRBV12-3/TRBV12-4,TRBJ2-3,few,ASSLGFWGGGTDTQY
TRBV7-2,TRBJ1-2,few,ASSREGRTHGYT
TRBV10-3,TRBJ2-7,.,AISETSNYEQY
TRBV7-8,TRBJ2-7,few,ASRRRGENGEQY